The rows below give T cell receptor beta chains drawn from one sample of a study of blood T cell repertoires in COVID-19. Libraries were prepared by immunoSEQ multiplex PCR; TCRdb keeps only in-frame clonotypes and omits some of them. The data show about 27,000 clones, with about nine tenths seen just once and approximately 8.3% held by the top ten. Sequenced input: peripheral blood. These receptors were obtained from a man in his forties or fifties with active COVID-19. CDR3s include the opening cysteine and the closing phenylalanine or tryptophan. A D gene is named only where the DNA matches it firmly. Clone size appears in some rows only: once, few, many, or a class for an expanded clone.

V	D	size	J	CDR3	DNA
TRBV10-2	TRBD1	NA	TRBJ1-6	CASSGDRGNSPLHF	TGCGCCAGCAGTGGGGACAGGGGAAATTCACCCCTCCACTTT
TRBV5-1	TRBD2	few	TRBJ2-1	CASSLRTSGGGEQFF	TGCGCCAGCAGCCTAAGGACTAGCGGGGGGGGCGAGCAGTTCTTC
TRBV28	TRBD2	few	TRBJ2-5	CASSLTSGGQETQYF	TGTGCCAGCAGTTTAACTAGCGGGGGGCAAGAGACCCAGTACTTC
TRBV27	TRBD2	NA	TRBJ2-1	CASSLTGLAEYNEQFF	TGTGCCAGCAGTTTAACGGGACTAGCGGAATACAATGAGCAGTTCTTC
TRBV28	TRBD1	NA	TRBJ1-6	CASTGTGNSPLHF	TGTGCCAGCACTGGGACAGGGAATTCACCCCTCCACTTT
TRBV6-2/TRBV6-3	TRBD1	NA	TRBJ1-5	CASSYDQGQGRNQPQHF	TGTGCCAGCAGTTACGACCAAGGACAGGGGCGCAATCAGCCCCAGCATTTT
TRBV19	NA	once	TRBJ1-1	CASSIKGWSEAFF	TGTGCCAGTAGTATAAAGGGGTGGTCTGAAGCTTTCTTT
TRBV28	TRBD1	NA	TRBJ2-7	CASSLEGQGVDEQYF	TGTGCCAGCAGTCTAGAGGGACAGGGTGTCGACGAGCAGTACTTC
TRBV7-6	NA	NA	TRBJ1-5	CASSSRGRDSNQPQHF	TGTGCCAGCAGCTCCCGCGGCAGGGATAGCAATCAGCCCCAGCATTTT
TRBV5-1	NA	NA	TRBJ2-1	CASSLSQTTYNEQFF	TGCGCCAGCAGCTTGTCACAGACAACCTACAATGAGCAGTTCTTC
TRBV5-1	TRBD1	NA	TRBJ1-4	CASSYGDRGTNEKLFF	TGCGCCAGCAGCTACGGGGACAGGGGAACTAATGAAAAACTGTTTTTT
TRBV10-3	TRBD1	NA	TRBJ2-3	CAISPSTGGVTDTQYF	TGTGCCATCAGTCCCTCGACAGGGGGCGTCACAGATACGCAGTATTTT
TRBV13	TRBD1	NA	TRBJ2-7	CASSLGLGTAYEQYF	TGTGCCAGCAGCTTAGGCCTTGGGACAGCCTACGAGCAGTACTTC
TRBV24-1	TRBD2	NA	TRBJ2-2	CATSARGAGLKDGELFF	TGTGCCACCAGTGCCAGAGGGGCGGGACTAAAAGACGGGGAGCTGTTTTTT
TRBV5-1	NA	NA	TRBJ1-1	CASSIGHKNTEAFF	TGCGCCAGCAGCATCGGACACAAGAACACTGAAGCTTTCTTT
TRBV19	TRBD1	NA	TRBJ1-1	CASSLGQSTEAFF	TGTGCCAGTAGTTTGGGACAGTCTACTGAAGCTTTCTTT
TRBV2	TRBD1	once	TRBJ1-6	CASIGGTYNSPLHF	TGTGCCAGCATAGGGGGCACCTATAATTCACCCCTCCACTTT
TRBV5-4	TRBD1	NA	TRBJ1-6	CASSPGGLSSYNSPLHF	TGTGCCAGCAGCCCAGGGGGTTTAAGCTCCTATAATTCACCCCTCCACTTT
TRBV29-1	NA	NA	TRBJ2-4	CSVVRRGFDKNIQYF	TGCAGCGTTGTTAGAAGAGGGTTTGACAAAAACATTCAGTACTTC
TRBV29-1	NA	NA	TRBJ2-4	CSVVPSSDGNIQYF	TGCAGCGTTGTCCCAAGCTCTGACGGGAACATTCAGTACTTC
TRBV19	NA	NA	TRBJ1-5	CASTPPVGGGNQPQHF	TGTGCCAGTACTCCCCCGGTGGGGGGGGGTAATCAGCCCCAGCATTTT
TRBV5-6	TRBD1	NA	TRBJ1-5	CASSLFQGAASNQPQHF	TGTGCCAGCAGCTTGTTTCAGGGGGCCGCTAGCAATCAGCCCCAGCATTTT
TRBV5-1	NA	NA	TRBJ1-5	CASSLEGGQPQHF	TGCGCCAGCAGCTTGGAAGGGGGTCAGCCCCAGCATTTT
TRBV7-9	TRBD2	NA	TRBJ2-3	CASSLEAGGRDTQYF	TGTGCCAGCAGCTTAGAAGCGGGGGGTCGAGATACGCAGTATTTT
TRBV6-1	TRBD2	NA	TRBJ2-1	CASSEGGTSQMKKQFF	TGTGCCAGCAGTGAAGGGGGGACTAGCCAAATGAAGAAGCAGTTCTTC
TRBV4-1	TRBD2	NA	TRBJ2-1	CASSGTSGRSNEQFF	TGCGCCAGCAGCGGGACTAGCGGGAGGTCGAATGAGCAGTTCTTC
TRBV21-1	NA	NA	TRBJ1-1	CASSAVTGVGNTEAFF	TGTGCCAGCAGCGCTGTGACAGGGGTTGGGAACACTGAAGCTTTCTTT
TRBV6-5	TRBD2	NA	TRBJ2-2	CASSYSAGVTGELFF	TGTGCCAGCAGTTACTCGGCGGGAGTCACCGGGGAGCTGTTTTTT
TRBV5-6	NA	NA	TRBJ2-3	CASSLSAKRTQYF	TGTGCCAGCAGCTTAAGCGCCAAACGTACGCAGTATTTT
TRBV28	NA	once	TRBJ1-3	CASSPHMAHTIYF	TGTGCCAGCAGTCCCCATATGGCCCACACCATATATTTT
TRBV7-9	NA	NA	TRBJ2-3	CASSLRPTSGTDTQYF	TGTGCCAGCAGCCTCCGGCCGACCTCGGGGACAGATACGCAGTATTTT
TRBV9	TRBD2	NA	TRBJ2-1	CASSVPPGGYNEQFF	TGTGCCAGCAGCGTACCTCCCGGGGGGTACAATGAGCAGTTCTTC
TRBV11-2	NA	NA	TRBJ2-1	CASSLAQGNEQFF	TGTGCCAGCAGCTTAGCCCAGGGGAATGAGCAGTTCTTC
TRBV10-3	NA	NA	TRBJ2-1	CAISVGQNYNEQFF	TGTGCCATCAGTGTAGGACAGAACTACAATGAGCAGTTCTTC
TRBV3-1/TRBV3-2	NA	once	TRBJ1-1	CASSQAGVTGYSTEAFF	TGTGCCAGCAGCCAAGCCGGGGTTACAGGGTACAGCACTGAAGCTTTCTTT
TRBV19	NA	NA	TRBJ1-5	CASSIGPEGNQPQHF	TGTGCCAGTAGTATCGGCCCGGAGGGCAATCAGCCCCAGCATTTT
TRBV7-7	TRBD2	NA	TRBJ2-5	CASSLEGTSGAQETQYF	TGTGCTAGCAGCTTAGAAGGGACTAGCGGGGCTCAAGAGACCCAGTACTTC
TRBV6-6	NA	NA	TRBJ2-1	CASTRVGGGEQFF	TGTGCCAGCACCCGCGTTGGGGGAGGTGAGCAGTTCTTC
TRBV28	TRBD1	NA	TRBJ2-3	CASSTAAPGQRASTDTQYF	TGTGCCAGCAGTACCGCCGCACCGGGACAGCGAGCTAGCACAGATACGCAGTATTTT
TRBV25-1	NA	NA	TRBJ1-2	CASSEYEWGGQYGYTF	TGTGCCAGCAGTGAGTACGAGTGGGGGGGGCAATATGGCTACACCTTC
TRBV5-1	TRBD2	NA	TRBJ2-5	CASSLGSRGGRQETQYF	TGCGCCAGCAGCTTGGGATCTCGCGGGGGAAGACAAGAGACCCAGTACTTC
TRBV4-1	TRBD1	NA	TRBJ1-4	CASSPSGTGEEKLFF	TGCGCCAGCAGCCCTTCCGGGACAGGGGAGGAAAAACTGTTTTTT
TRBV30	NA	NA	TRBJ2-1	CAWTPGLEEQFF	TGTGCCTGGACCCCGGGACTCGAAGAGCAGTTCTTC